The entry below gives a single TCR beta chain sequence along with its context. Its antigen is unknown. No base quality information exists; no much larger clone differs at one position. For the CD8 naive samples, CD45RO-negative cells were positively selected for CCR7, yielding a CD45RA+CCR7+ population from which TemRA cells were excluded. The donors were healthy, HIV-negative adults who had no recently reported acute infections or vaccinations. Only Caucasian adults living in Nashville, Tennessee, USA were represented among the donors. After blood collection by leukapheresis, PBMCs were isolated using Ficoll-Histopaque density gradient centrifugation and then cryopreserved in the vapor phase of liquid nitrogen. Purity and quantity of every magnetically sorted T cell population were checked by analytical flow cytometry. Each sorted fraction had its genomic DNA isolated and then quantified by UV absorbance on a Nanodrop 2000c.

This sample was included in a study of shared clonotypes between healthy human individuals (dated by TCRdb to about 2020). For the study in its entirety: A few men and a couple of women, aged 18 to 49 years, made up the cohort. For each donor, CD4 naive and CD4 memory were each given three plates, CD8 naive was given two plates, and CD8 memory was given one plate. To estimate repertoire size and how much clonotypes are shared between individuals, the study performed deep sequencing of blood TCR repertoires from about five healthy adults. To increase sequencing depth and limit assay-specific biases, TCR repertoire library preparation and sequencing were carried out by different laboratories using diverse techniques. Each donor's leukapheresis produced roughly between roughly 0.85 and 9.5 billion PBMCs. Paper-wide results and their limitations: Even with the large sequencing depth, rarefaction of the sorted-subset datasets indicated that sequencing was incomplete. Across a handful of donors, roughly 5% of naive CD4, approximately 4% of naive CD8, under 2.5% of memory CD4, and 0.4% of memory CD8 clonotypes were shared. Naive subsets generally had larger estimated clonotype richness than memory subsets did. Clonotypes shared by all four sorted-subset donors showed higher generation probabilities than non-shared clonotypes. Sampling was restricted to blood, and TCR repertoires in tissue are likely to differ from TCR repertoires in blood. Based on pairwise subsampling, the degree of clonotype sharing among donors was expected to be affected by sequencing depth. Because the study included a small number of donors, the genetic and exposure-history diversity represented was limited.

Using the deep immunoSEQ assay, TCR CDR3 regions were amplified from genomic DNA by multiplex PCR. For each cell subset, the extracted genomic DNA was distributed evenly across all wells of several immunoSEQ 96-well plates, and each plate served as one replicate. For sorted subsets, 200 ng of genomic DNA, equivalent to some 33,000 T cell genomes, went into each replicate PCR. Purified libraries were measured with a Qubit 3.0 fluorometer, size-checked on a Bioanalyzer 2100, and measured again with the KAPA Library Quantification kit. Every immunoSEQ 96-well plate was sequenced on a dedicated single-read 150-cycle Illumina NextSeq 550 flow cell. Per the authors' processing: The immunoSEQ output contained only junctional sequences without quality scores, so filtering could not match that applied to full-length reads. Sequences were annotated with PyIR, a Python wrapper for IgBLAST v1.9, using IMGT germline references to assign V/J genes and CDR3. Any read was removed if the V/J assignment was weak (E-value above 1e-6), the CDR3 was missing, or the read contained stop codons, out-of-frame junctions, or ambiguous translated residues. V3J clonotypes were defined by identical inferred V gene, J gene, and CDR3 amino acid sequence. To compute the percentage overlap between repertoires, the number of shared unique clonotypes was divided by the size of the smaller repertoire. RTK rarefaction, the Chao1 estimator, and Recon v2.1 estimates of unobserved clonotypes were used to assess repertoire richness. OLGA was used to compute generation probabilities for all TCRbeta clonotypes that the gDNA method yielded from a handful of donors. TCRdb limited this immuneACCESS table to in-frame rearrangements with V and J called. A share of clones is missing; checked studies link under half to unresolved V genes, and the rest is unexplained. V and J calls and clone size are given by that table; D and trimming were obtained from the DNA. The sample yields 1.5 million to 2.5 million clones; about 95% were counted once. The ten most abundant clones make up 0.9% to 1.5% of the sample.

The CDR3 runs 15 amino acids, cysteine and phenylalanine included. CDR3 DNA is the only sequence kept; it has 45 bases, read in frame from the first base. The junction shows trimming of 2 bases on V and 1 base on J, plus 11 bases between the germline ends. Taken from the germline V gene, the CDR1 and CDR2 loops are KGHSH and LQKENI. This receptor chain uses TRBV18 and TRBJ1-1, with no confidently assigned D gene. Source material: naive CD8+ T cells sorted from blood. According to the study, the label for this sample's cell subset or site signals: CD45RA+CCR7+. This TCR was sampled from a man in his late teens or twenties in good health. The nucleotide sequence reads TGTGCCAGCTCACCAGACGACGGTACGAACACTGAAGCTTTCTTT. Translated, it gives CASSPDDGTNTEAFF.